These T cell receptor beta chains were read from a single sample in a study of blood T cell repertoires in COVID-19. Method: immunoSEQ multiplex PCR; TCRdb's copy keeps in-frame clones and lacks some. The repertoire holds some 310,000 clones, with 90% as singletons. Sequencing used peripheral blood. All receptors derive from a woman in her thirties with COVID-19, enrolled during active disease. Both conserved end residues are part of each CDR3. The order of the fields is CDR3 length, V gene, J gene, clone size, D gene, CDR3 protein, CDR3 DNA. A D gene is named only where the DNA matches it firmly. Rows give clone size only sometimes, using once, few, many, or a class for an expanded clone.

len: 15
v_gene: TRBV25-1
j_gene: TRBJ2-1
abundance: NA
d_gene: NA
CDR3aa: CASSLPGVSYNEQFF
CDR3nt: TGTGCCAGCAGTCTACCGGGGGTCTCCTACAATGAGCAGTTCTTC

len: 12
v_gene: TRBV3-1/TRBV3-2
j_gene: TRBJ2-7
abundance: once
d_gene: NA
CDR3aa: CASSQELYEQYF
CDR3nt: TGTGCCAGCAGCCAAGAACTCTACGAGCAGTACTTC

len: 13
v_gene: TRBV30
j_gene: TRBJ1-4
abundance: NA
d_gene: NA
CDR3aa: CAWSRGSSEKLFF
CDR3nt: TGTGCCTGGAGTAGAGGATCCTCCGAAAAACTGTTTTTT

len: 13
v_gene: TRBV21-1
j_gene: TRBJ2-3
abundance: NA
d_gene: NA
CDR3aa: CASSATSAYTQYF
CDR3nt: TGTGCCAGCAGCGCCACTAGCGCCTATACGCAGTATTTT

len: 14
v_gene: TRBV9
j_gene: TRBJ2-3
abundance: NA
d_gene: NA
CDR3aa: CASSVVQATDTQYF
CDR3nt: TGTGCCAGCAGCGTAGTTCAGGCCACAGATACGCAGTATTTT

len: 14
v_gene: TRBV6-2/TRBV6-3
j_gene: TRBJ1-5
abundance: NA
d_gene: NA
CDR3aa: CASSPMGGERPQHF
CDR3nt: TGTGCCAGCAGCCCCATGGGAGGGGAGCGGCCCCAGCATTTT

len: 12
v_gene: TRBV27
j_gene: TRBJ2-4
abundance: NA
d_gene: NA
CDR3aa: CARLGQKDIQYF
CDR3nt: TGTGCTCGCCTTGGACAGAAAGACATTCAGTACTTC

len: 15
v_gene: TRBV11-2
j_gene: TRBJ1-1
abundance: NA
d_gene: TRBD1
CDR3aa: CASSTRDRGATEAFF
CDR3nt: TGTGCCAGCAGCACCCGGGACAGGGGCGCCACTGAAGCTTTCTTT

len: 15
v_gene: TRBV19
j_gene: TRBJ1-1
abundance: NA
d_gene: TRBD1
CDR3aa: CASTYDRESPTEAFF
CDR3nt: TGTGCCAGTACCTATGACAGGGAGTCGCCTACTGAAGCTTTCTTT

len: 12
v_gene: TRBV29-1
j_gene: TRBJ2-7
abundance: NA
d_gene: TRBD2
CDR3aa: CSVSSGSYEQYF
CDR3nt: TGCAGCGTGTCTAGCGGCTCCTACGAGCAGTACTTC

len: 17
v_gene: TRBV19
j_gene: TRBJ1-6
abundance: NA
d_gene: TRBD1
CDR3aa: CASSTQPGQSYNSPLHF
CDR3nt: TGTGCCAGTAGTACCCAGCCGGGACAGTCTTATAATTCACCCCTCCACTTT

len: 14
v_gene: TRBV5-4
j_gene: TRBJ2-7
abundance: NA
d_gene: NA
CDR3aa: CASSLPNTAVEQYF
CDR3nt: TGTGCCAGCAGCCTACCGAACACGGCGGTCGAGCAGTACTTC

len: 16
v_gene: TRBV5-1
j_gene: TRBJ2-5
abundance: NA
d_gene: TRBD2
CDR3aa: CASSLGLTSGKETQYF
CDR3nt: TGCGCCAGCAGCTTGGGGTTAACTAGCGGGAAAGAGACCCAGTACTTC

len: 13
v_gene: TRBV27
j_gene: TRBJ1-1
abundance: NA
d_gene: NA
CDR3aa: CASSFRGLTEAFF
CDR3nt: TGTGCCAGCAGTTTTAGAGGGTTGACTGAAGCTTTCTTT

len: 19
v_gene: TRBV7-6
j_gene: TRBJ2-1
abundance: NA
d_gene: TRBD2
CDR3aa: CASSLGSPYGLAGYNEQFF
CDR3nt: TGTGCCAGCAGCTTAGGGAGTCCCTATGGGCTAGCGGGATACAATGAGCAGTTCTTC

len: 16
v_gene: TRBV27
j_gene: TRBJ1-5
abundance: NA
d_gene: NA
CDR3aa: CASSSTRTEHNQPQHF
CDR3nt: TGTGCCAGCAGCTCAACCCGGACAGAACACAATCAGCCCCAGCATTTT

len: 15
v_gene: TRBV10-3
j_gene: TRBJ1-5
abundance: NA
d_gene: TRBD1
CDR3aa: CAISTGTGVNQPQHF
CDR3nt: TGTGCCATCAGTACCGGGACAGGGGTCAATCAGCCCCAGCATTTT

len: 13
v_gene: TRBV20-1
j_gene: TRBJ2-5
abundance: once
d_gene: NA
CDR3aa: CSASNPPGETQYF
CDR3nt: TGCAGTGCTAGTAACCCCCCGGGAGAGACCCAGTACTTC

len: 17
v_gene: TRBV11-2
j_gene: TRBJ2-3
abundance: NA
d_gene: TRBD2
CDR3aa: CASSGLDLARGTDTQYF
CDR3nt: TGTGCCAGCAGCGGACTAGATCTAGCGAGGGGCACAGATACGCAGTATTTT

len: 16
v_gene: TRBV28
j_gene: TRBJ1-6
abundance: NA
d_gene: NA
CDR3aa: CASSSLPSGSNSPLHF
CDR3nt: TGTGCCAGCAGCTCTCTGCCAAGCGGGAGTAATTCACCCCTCCACTTT

len: 15
v_gene: TRBV6-5
j_gene: TRBJ1-6
abundance: NA
d_gene: NA
CDR3aa: CASSYSGADNSPLHF
CDR3nt: TGTGCCAGCAGTTACTCAGGGGCCGATAATTCACCCCTCCACTTT

len: 15
v_gene: TRBV6-1
j_gene: TRBJ1-6
abundance: NA
d_gene: NA
CDR3aa: CASSEARTEESPLHF
CDR3nt: TGTGCCAGCAGTGAAGCCAGGACAGAGGAGTCACCCCTCCACTTT

len: 15
v_gene: TRBV27
j_gene: TRBJ2-1
abundance: NA
d_gene: NA
CDR3aa: CASSLSGDNYNEQFF
CDR3nt: TGTGCCAGCAGTTTATCGGGGGACAACTACAATGAGCAGTTCTTC

len: 14
v_gene: TRBV5-4
j_gene: TRBJ1-1
abundance: once
d_gene: NA
CDR3aa: CASSLQGIRTEAFF
CDR3nt: TGTGCCAGCAGCTTACAGGGTATACGGACTGAAGCTTTCTTT

len: 12
v_gene: TRBV25-1
j_gene: TRBJ1-6
abundance: NA
d_gene: TRBD1
CDR3aa: CASRGDREILHF
CDR3nt: TGTGCCAGCAGGGGGGACAGGGAGATTCTCCACTTT

len: 18
v_gene: TRBV11-2
j_gene: TRBJ2-1
abundance: NA
d_gene: TRBD2
CDR3aa: CASSPTSGRPEGVDEQFF
CDR3nt: TGTGCCAGCAGCCCAACTAGCGGGAGGCCCGAAGGCGTGGATGAGCAGTTCTTC

len: 13
v_gene: TRBV28
j_gene: TRBJ1-2
abundance: NA
d_gene: NA
CDR3aa: CASSLGGSGLNTF
CDR3nt: TGTGCCAGCAGTTTGGGGGGGTCGGGGTTAAACACCTTC

len: 13
v_gene: TRBV14
j_gene: TRBJ1-2
abundance: NA
d_gene: NA
CDR3aa: CASSQGTTYGYTF
CDR3nt: TGTGCCAGCAGCCAGGGCACAACCTATGGCTACACCTTC

len: 15
v_gene: TRBV2
j_gene: TRBJ1-2
abundance: NA
d_gene: TRBD1
CDR3aa: CASSYHKTGNYGYTF
CDR3nt: TGTGCCAGCAGCTACCATAAGACAGGGAACTATGGCTACACCTTC

len: 15
v_gene: TRBV5-6
j_gene: TRBJ2-1
abundance: NA
d_gene: NA
CDR3aa: CASSFLWSSYNEQFF
CDR3nt: TGTGCCAGCAGCTTCCTCTGGAGCTCCTACAATGAGCAGTTCTTC

len: 15
v_gene: TRBV19
j_gene: TRBJ2-7
abundance: NA
d_gene: TRBD1
CDR3aa: CASKLQGAPAYEQYF
CDR3nt: TGTGCCAGTAAACTACAGGGGGCGCCGGCCTACGAGCAGTACTTC

len: 14
v_gene: TRBV30
j_gene: TRBJ2-1
abundance: NA
d_gene: TRBD2
CDR3aa: CAWNSGSSYNEQFF
CDR3nt: TGTGCCTGGAATAGCGGGAGCTCCTACAATGAGCAGTTCTTC

len: 18
v_gene: TRBV11-2
j_gene: TRBJ2-6
abundance: NA
d_gene: TRBD1
CDR3aa: CASRHPGTGGPGANVLTF
CDR3nt: TGTGCCAGCAGGCACCCCGGGACAGGGGGGCCTGGGGCCAACGTCCTGACTTTC

len: 15
v_gene: TRBV7-9
j_gene: TRBJ2-6
abundance: NA
d_gene: NA
CDR3aa: CASSPRQSGANVLTF
CDR3nt: TGTGCCAGCAGCCCCAGGCAATCTGGGGCCAACGTCCTGACTTTC

len: 15
v_gene: TRBV24-1
j_gene: TRBJ1-3
abundance: NA
d_gene: NA
CDR3aa: CATSDRDICGNTIYF
CDR3nt: TGTGCCACCAGTGACCGGGACATTTGTGGAAACACCATATATTTT

len: 13
v_gene: TRBV5-5
j_gene: TRBJ1-6
abundance: NA
d_gene: NA
CDR3aa: CASSFYLNSPLHF
CDR3nt: TGTGCCAGCAGCTTCTACCTTAATTCACCCCTCCACTTT

len: 14
v_gene: TRBV2
j_gene: TRBJ1-5
abundance: NA
d_gene: TRBD1
CDR3aa: CASATGVSNQPQHF
CDR3nt: TGTGCCAGCGCCACAGGGGTCAGCAATCAGCCCCAGCATTTT

len: 14
v_gene: TRBV4-1
j_gene: TRBJ1-2
abundance: few
d_gene: NA
CDR3aa: CASSQDTRGDGYTF
CDR3nt: TGCGCCAGCAGCCAAGATACGCGGGGGGATGGCTACACCTTC

len: 14
v_gene: TRBV11-2
j_gene: TRBJ1-1
abundance: few
d_gene: NA
CDR3aa: CASSLGGSYTEAFF
CDR3nt: TGTGCCAGCAGCTTAGGCGGGAGCTACACTGAAGCTTTCTTT

len: 14
v_gene: TRBV6-5
j_gene: TRBJ2-2
abundance: NA
d_gene: NA
CDR3aa: CASTDSANTGELFF
CDR3nt: TGTGCCAGCACGGACAGCGCGAACACCGGGGAGCTGTTTTTT

len: 16
v_gene: TRBV9
j_gene: TRBJ1-3
abundance: NA
d_gene: NA
CDR3aa: CASSVGGRSSGNTIYF
CDR3nt: TGTGCCAGCAGCGTAGGCGGCCGATCCTCTGGAAACACCATATATTTT